The following is a TCR beta chain sequence with its context. This CDR3 is built from 15 residues. Losses at the gene ends were 1 base for V and 5 bases for J; bases not matched to a gene: 6. In germline, CDR1 is SGHAT, CDR2 FQNNGV. This sample is drawn from a study of shared clonotypes between healthy human individuals. TCRdb keeps only in-frame clones here, not all; method: immunoSEQ multiplex PCR. The sample consists of around 2,000,000 clones, over 85% of them appearing once. Naive CD8 cells comprised CD45RO-negative, CCR7-positively selected cells, excluding terminally differentiated effector memory CD45RA+ cells. Everyone who donated was a Caucasian adult who lived in Nashville, Tennessee.

The sequencing sample was made of naive CD8+ T cells sorted from blood. The rearrangement uses TRBV11-2 and TRBJ2-7, with 9 bases that match TRBD2. The sequence came from a man aged 18 to 29 in good health. CDR3 in DNA: TGTGCCAGCAGCTTAGGAGCGGGAGGCATCCACGAGCAGTACTTC. It yields the protein CASSLGAGGIHEQYF.